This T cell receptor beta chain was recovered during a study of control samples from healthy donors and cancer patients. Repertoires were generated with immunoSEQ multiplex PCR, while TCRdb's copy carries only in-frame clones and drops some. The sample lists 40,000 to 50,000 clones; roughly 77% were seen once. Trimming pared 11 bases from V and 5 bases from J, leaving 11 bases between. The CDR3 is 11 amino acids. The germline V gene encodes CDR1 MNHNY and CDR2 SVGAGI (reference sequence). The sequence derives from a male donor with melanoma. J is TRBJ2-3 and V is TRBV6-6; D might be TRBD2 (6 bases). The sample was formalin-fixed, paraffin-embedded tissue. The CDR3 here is CAAGGRDTQYF. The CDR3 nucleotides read TGTGCCGCAGGAGGGAGAGATACGCAGTATTTT.